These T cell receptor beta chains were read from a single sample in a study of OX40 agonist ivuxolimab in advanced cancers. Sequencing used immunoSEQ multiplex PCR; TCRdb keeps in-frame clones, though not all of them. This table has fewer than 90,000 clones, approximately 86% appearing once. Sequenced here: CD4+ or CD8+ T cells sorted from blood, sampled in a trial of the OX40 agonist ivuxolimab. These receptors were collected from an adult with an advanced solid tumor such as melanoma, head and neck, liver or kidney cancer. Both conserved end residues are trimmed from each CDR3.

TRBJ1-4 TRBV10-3 AISELARDLNEKLF
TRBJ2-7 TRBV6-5 ASRWRVGEQY
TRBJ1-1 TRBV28 ASGFTEAF
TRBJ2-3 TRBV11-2 ASSRGGVKDTQY
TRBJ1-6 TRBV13 ASSLEGFGVAPLH
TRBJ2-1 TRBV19 ASSTRGGQRNNEQF
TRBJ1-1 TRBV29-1 SVDYAGQGTEAF
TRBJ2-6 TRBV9 ASSVLVSGANVLT
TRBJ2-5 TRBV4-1 ASSPGLVQKAQY
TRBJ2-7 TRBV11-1 ASSSGVGRHRGEQY
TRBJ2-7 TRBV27 ASSLSGRVTYEQY
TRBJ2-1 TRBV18 ASSTVRTYNEQF
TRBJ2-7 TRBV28 ASLPPWPGSSEQY
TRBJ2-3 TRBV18 ASSRGADTQY